These 16 T cell receptor beta chains came from one sample sequenced in a study of CD8 T cells in ankylosing spondylitis (dated by TCRdb to about 2017). Library preparation was by 5' RACE. Sequenced on an Illumina HiSeq 2500. TCRdb ran its own pipeline on the public reads, namely fastp trimming at Q25 and MiXCR clone calling, and kept in-frame beta chains. Every distinct CDR3 protein forms one entry, paired with its most common genes and DNA. Here the sample has some 120,000 distinct CDR3 sequences; about 6.5% occur a single time. The ten largest make up less than 15% of the sample. The sequencing sample was made of blood, either unsorted or a sorted T cell fraction (not recorded which). The receptor source for this set is a male donor with ankylosing spondylitis or in good health (not recorded which).

The table lists this clonotype with many counts. The chain recombines TRBV5-1 with TRBJ2-1; D is perhaps TRBD2 (6 bases). The germline gives CDR1 SGHRS, CDR2 YFSETQ. CDR3 length: 16 amino acids. V was trimmed by 4 bases and J by 0 bases, leaving 14 bases between them. Here the CDR3 reads CASSLSSASSYNEQFF. The CDR3 nucleotides read TGCGCCAGCAGCCTCTCTAGCGCCAGCTCCTACAATGAGCAGTTCTTC.

This clonotype was seen at least ten times. The chain recombines TRBV7-3 with TRBJ2-3; possible D gene TRBD1, 6 bases. The CDR3 sequence is 14 residues long. V was clipped by 1 base and J by 6 bases, with 11 bases between them. CDR1 and CDR2 from the germline V gene are SGHTA and FQGTGA. The CDR3: CASSLMGADDTQYF. In DNA, the CDR3 is TGTGCCAGCAGCTTAATGGGGGCGGACGATACGCAGTATTTT. The variable domain in full, with the rest retrieved from reference TRBV7-3 and TRBJ2-3, is GAGVSQTPSNKVTEKGKYVELRCDPISGHTALYWYRQSLGQGPEFLIYFQGTGAADDSGLPNDRFFAVRPEGSVSTLKIQRTERGDSAVYLCASSLMGADDTQYFGPGTRLTVL.

This clonotype appeared many times. The V call is TRBV20-1, the J call TRBJ1-6, with 8 nucleotides matching TRBD1. CDR1 is DFQATT and CDR2 is SNEGSKA in the germline V gene (reference sequence). V shed 1 base and J 6 bases; nucleotides not matched to a gene: 8. This CDR3 has 16 residues. The CDR3 sequence: CSARVLTGVGNSPLHF. In DNA, the CDR3 is TGCAGTGCTAGAGTTTTGACAGGGGTAGGTAATTCACCCCTCCACTTT.

This clonotype was detected only a few times. A much more abundant neighbour one base away suggests this may be a read error. V is TRBV7-2 and J is TRBJ2-3; tentative D call: TRBD2 (5 bases). The CDR3 totals 14 residues. Germline values: CDR1 SGHTA, CDR2 FQGNSA. The CDR3 loop is CASSSWTSTDAQYF. CDR3 DNA sequence: TGTGCCAGCAGCTCTTGGACTTCTACAGATGCGCAGTATTTT. The complete variable domain, with remaining parts taken from reference TRBV7-2 and TRBJ2-3, reads GAGVSQSPSNKVTEKGKDVELRCDPISGHTALYWYRQSLGQGLEFLIYFQGNSAPDKSGLPSDRFSAERTGGSVSTLTIQRTQQEDSAVYLCASSSWTSTDAQYFGPGTRLTVL.

This clonotype occurred many times. V usage is TRBV6-4 and J usage is TRBJ2-1; D gene unclear. Trimming cost V 3 bases and J 15 bases, with 27 bases left between them. CDR1 and CDR2 (germline): MRHNA, SNTAGT. CDR3 length equals 16 residues. Here the CDR3 reads CASSEFPSPPERNRFF. CDR3 coding DNA: TGTGCCAGCAGTGAATTCCCGTCCCCCCCGGAGCGAAATAGGTTCTTC.

Ten or more counts support this clonotype. The V call is TRBV6-4, the J call TRBJ2-2; the match to TRBD1 covers 8 bases. Germline assignment: CDR1 MRHNA and CDR2 SNTAGT. The V segment lost 3 bases and the J segment 2 bases; nucleotides outside the gene matches: 8. The length of the CDR3 is 17 residues. For the CDR3, the DNA is TGTGCCAGCAGTGAAGGACAGGGTATGGACAACACCGGGGAGCTGTTTTTT. Encoded protein: CASSEGQGMDNTGELFF.

In this sample, this clonotype turned up many times. This chain joins TRBV5-1 and TRBJ2-2, with D possibly matching TRBD1 (5 bases). The CDR3 covers 15 residues. Germline CDR1 is SGHRS and CDR2 is YFSETQ. Trimming cost V 3 bases and J 4 bases, with 13 bases left between them. In DNA, the CDR3 is TGCGCCAGCAGCTCCGCTGACAGCCGCACCGGGGAGCTGTTTTTT. As protein: CASSSADSRTGELFF. The full variable domain, rest sourced from reference TRBV5-1 and TRBJ2-2, is KAGVTQTPRYLIKTRGQQVTLSCSPISGHRSVSWYQQTPGQGLQFLFEYFSETQRNKGNFPGRFSGRQFSNSRSEMNVSTLELGDSALYLCASSSADSRTGELFFGEGSRLTVL.

This clonotype was picked up a small number of times. The chain links TRBV15 to TRBJ2-3, with 9 bases identical to TRBD2. The CDR3 is 17 residues long. V was pared by 5 bases and J by 3 bases, with 12 bases of the junction left unmatched. Germline CDR1 LNHNV, CDR2 YYDKDF (reference sequence). The CDR3, as DNA: TGTGCCACCAGCGCGACTACCAGCGGGAGGAGAACAGATACGCAGTATTTT. Its protein product is CATSATTSGRRTDTQYF.

The chain combines TRBV12-3 or TRBV12-4 with TRBJ2-2; no clear D gene. With 3 bases removed from V and 6 bases from J, the gap between germline ends came to 11 bases. The CDR3 consists of 14 residues. CDR3 sequence: CASSFRWQSGELFF. For the CDR3, the DNA is TGTGCCAGCAGTTTTCGTTGGCAGTCCGGGGAGCTGTTTTTT.

This clonotype was detected ten times or more. J is TRBJ2-7 and V is TRBV2, with 7 bases matching TRBD1. This CDR3 is 13 amino acids long. Germline CDR1 SNHLY, CDR2 FYNNEI. J gave up 2 bases and V 6 bases, and 4 bases lay outside the gene matches. CDR3 DNA sequence: TGTGCCAGCAGGTCTGACAGGGCCTACGAGCAGTACTTC. Protein: CASRSDRAYEQYF.

This clonotype has at least ten counts. CDR3 DNA: TGTGCCACCAAAAGCGCGGGGACTGCAACCTACGAGCAGTACTTC. Its protein product is CATKSAGTATYEQYF. The chain uses TRBV5-6 and TRBJ2-7; the D gene is possibly TRBD2 (6 bases). Trimming shortened V by 9 bases and J by 2 bases, and 21 bases separated the two germline ends. CDR3 length: 15 residues. CDR1 and CDR2 from the germline V gene are SGHDT and YYEEEE.

This clonotype was counted between two and nine times. The rearrangement uses TRBV29-1 and TRBJ2-3; 14 bases match TRBD2. There are 13 residues in the CDR3. CDR1 and CDR2 (germline): SQVTM, ANQGSEA. The J segment lost 3 bases and the V segment lost 8 bases, leaving 1 base of the junction unmatched. The CDR3 region has the DNA TGCAGCCGACTAGCGGGAGGGACAGATACGCAGTATTTT. It codes for CSRLAGGTDTQYF.

This clonotype was counted at least ten times. In DNA, the CDR3 is TGCAGTGCAACGCCTGGCGGAAAAGCAGAGACCCAGTACTTC. Protein: CSATPGGKAETQYF. This chain joins TRBV20-1 and TRBJ2-5; D is unresolved. The CDR3 is 14 residues long. Per germline, CDR1 DFQATT and CDR2 SNEGSKA (reference sequence). With 6 bases removed from V and 4 bases from J, the gap between germline ends came to 18 bases.

The chain employs TRBV19 and TRBJ2-1, with D unresolved. CDR1 and CDR2 (germline): LNHDA, SQIVND (reference sequence). The CDR3 runs to 15 residues. Trimming took 5 bases from V and 2 from J, leaving 13 bases between them. In DNA form, the CDR3 reads TGTGCCAGTAGTCTGGCGGAGCCACCCTACAATGAGCAGTTCTTC. It encodes CASSLAEPPYNEQFF.

The gene calls are TRBV12-3 or TRBV12-4 and TRBJ2-3; 8 positions match TRBD2. The CDR3 has 16 residues. With V trimmed by 3 bases and J by 2 bases, 7 bases remained unmatched. This CDR3 reads CASSFGAGAFTDTQYF. CDR3 in DNA: TGTGCCAGCAGTTTCGGAGCGGGAGCTTTCACAGATACGCAGTATTTT.

There are many counts of this clonotype. J is TRBJ1-4 and V is TRBV20-1; 11 nucleotides match TRBD1. V shed 7 bases, J shed 8 bases, and the junction held 3 bases outside the gene matches. CDR3 length: 12 residues. Germline loops: CDR1 DFQATT, CDR2 SNEGSKA (reference sequence). The CDR3 loop is CSGGTGGEKLFF. The CDR3 bases are TGCAGTGGAGGGACAGGGGGAGAAAAACTGTTTTTT.